The 27 T cell receptor beta chains in this list originate from one sample, sequenced in a study of blood T cell repertoires in COVID-19 (dated by TCRdb to 2020 to 2022). The library was built by means of the immunoSEQ multiplex PCR assay. TCRdb took this table from immuneACCESS and kept in-frame rearrangements with V and J called. Such tables lack part of the clones; where checked against another copy, unresolved V genes explain under half of the gap, and the rest is unexplained. A total of fewer than 250,000 clones appear in this sample, about four fifths of them only once. The ten biggest clones cover about 3.8% of the sample. The source material was PBMCs or T cells enriched from blood (not recorded which). The receptors were sampled from a middle-aged woman who had been exposed to COVID-19.

V usage is TRBV28 and J usage is TRBJ1-3; maybe TRBD1 (6 bases). V lost 6 bases and J 6 bases, leaving 12 bases between the germline ends. The germline V gene has CDR1 MDHEN and CDR2 SYDVKM. CDR3 length: 13 residues. CDR3 sequence: CASRTQGQNTIYF. DNA of the CDR3: TGTGCCAGCAGGACCCAGGGGCAAAACACCATATATTTT.

This chain links TRBV28 with TRBJ2-2, with 10 bases aligning to TRBD1. The CDR3 length is 16 residues. Germline CDR1 and CDR2: MDHEN and SYDVKM. V dropped 3 bases and J dropped 6; count of bases not matched to a gene: 7. The CDR3 sequence is CASSFGGQGMAGELFF. As DNA, the CDR3 is TGTGCCAGCAGTTTTGGGGGACAGGGGATGGCCGGGGAGCTGTTTTTT.

The chain couples TRBV11-2 to TRBJ2-7; D is perhaps TRBD2 (5 bases). V shed 4 bases and J shed 7 bases, with 17 bases lying between them. This CDR3 contains 14 residues. Germline V gene sequence: CDR1 SGHAT, CDR2 FQNNGV. The CDR3 loop is CASSWGTATGEQYF. The DNA for the CDR3 is TGTGCCAGCAGCTGGGGAACCGCCACGGGGGAGCAGTACTTC.

This clone was detected only a few times. The chain employs TRBV15 and TRBJ1-2; TRBD1 matches at 7 bases. The CDR3 contains 15 residues. The germline gives CDR1 LNHNV, CDR2 YYDKDF (reference sequence). J was trimmed by 0 bases and V by 6 bases; bases with no gene match: 7. DNA for the CDR3: TGTGCCACCAGATGGGGGACAGAAGCTAACTATGGCTACACCTTC. Its translation is CATRWGTEANYGYTF.

The chain carries TRBV15 and TRBJ2-7; 7 positions match TRBD2. The CDR3 totals 15 residues. Germline CDR1 and CDR2: LNHNV and YYDKDF (reference sequence). The ends lost 5 bases at V and 2 bases at J; junction bases unmatched: 9. The CDR3 region is CATSVRDGGAYEQYF. The DNA for the CDR3 is TGTGCCACCAGCGTGCGGGATGGGGGGGCCTACGAGCAGTACTTC.

This clone showed up just a few times. The chain is built from TRBV7-8 and TRBJ1-5; no clear D gene. This CDR3 has 15 amino acids. Trimming stripped 0 bases from V and 3 bases from J, with 9 bases between. Germline V lookup: CDR1 SGHVS, CDR2 FQNEAQ. The CDR3 sequence is CASSLASGPNQPQHF. CDR3 in DNA: TGTGCCAGCAGCTTAGCGAGCGGTCCCAATCAGCCCCAGCATTTT.

V and J are TRBV4-1 and TRBJ2-1, with 10 positions matching TRBD2. The CDR3 extends over 16 amino acids. V trimming: 3 bases; J trimming: 7 bases; junction bases outside the gene matches: 9. Germline loops: CDR1 MGHRA, CDR2 YSYEKL. The CDR3: CASSQIAGGGVNEQFF. DNA of the CDR3: TGCGCCAGCAGCCAGATAGCGGGGGGCGGAGTAAATGAGCAGTTCTTC.

A few counts support this clone. The V and J genes are TRBV29-1 and TRBJ1-2; D gene unclear. Trimming stripped 1 base from V and 6 bases from J, with 9 bases between. CDR1 SQVTM and CDR2 ANQGSEA come from the germline V gene. This CDR3 contains 12 residues. CDR3 nucleotides: TGCAGCGTTGAAGGCGGGAATGATGGCTACACCTTC. This codes for CSVEGGNDGYTF. Full variable domain (rest looked up from reference TRBV29-1 and TRBJ1-2): SAVISQKPSRDICQRGTSLTIQCQVDSQVTMMFWYRQQPGQSLTLIATANQGSEATYESGFVIDKFPISRPNLTFSTLTVSNMSPEDSSIYLCSVEGGNDGYTFGSGTRLTVV.

The CDR3 protein is CASSLVFGRGSPLHF. CDR3 coding DNA: TGTGCCAGCAGCTTAGTATTTGGCAGGGGTTCACCCCTCCACTTT. The chain has TRBV7-2 and TRBJ1-6; a possible D gene is TRBD1 (6 bases). V was trimmed by 1 base and J by 9 bases, leaving 13 bases between them. Looked up from germline, CDR1 is SGHTA and CDR2 is FQGNSA. The CDR3 runs 15 residues.

This clone was recorded once. The chain is built from TRBV5-5 and TRBJ1-5; D uncertain. V shed 4 bases and J shed 6 bases, with 14 bases lying between them. The CDR3 spans 14 residues. Germline values: CDR1 SGHKS, CDR2 YYEKEE (reference sequence). This CDR3 is CASSPGVLGQPQHF. In DNA form, the CDR3 reads TGTGCCAGCAGCCCCGGGGTCTTGGGTCAGCCCCAGCATTTT.

V usage is TRBV11-2 and J usage is TRBJ2-1; D possibly corresponds to TRBD2 (6 bases). This CDR3 contains 16 residues. The ends were cut back, 6 bases at V and 0 bases at J, with 15 bases in the middle. Germline V gene data show CDR1 as SGHAT and CDR2 as FQNNGV. The DNA for the CDR3 is TGTGCCAGCAGGGAAAAGCGGGCGAGCTCCTACAATGAGCAGTTCTTC. Translated: CASREKRASSYNEQFF. Looking up the rest from reference TRBV11-2 and TRBJ2-1 gives the full variable domain: EAGVAQSPRYKIIEKRQSVAFWCNPISGHATLYWYQQILGQGPKLLIQFQNNGVVDDSQLPKDRFSAERLKGVDSTLKIQPAKLEDSAVYLCASREKRASSYNEQFFGPGTRLTVL.

CDR3 protein: CASAARNTEAFF. CDR3 bases: TGTGCCTCCGCGGCTCGGAACACTGAAGCTTTCTTT. The chain carries TRBV10-3 and TRBJ1-1; D gene unclear. The CDR3 loop spans 12 amino acids. The V end lost 11 bases, the J end lost 1 base, and 11 bases lay between the germline ends. The germline gives CDR1 ENHRY, CDR2 SYGVKD.

The chain couples TRBV9 to TRBJ1-5; the match to TRBD1 covers 10 bases. The CDR3 loop spans 15 amino acids. V lost 5 bases, J lost 4 bases, and 6 bases stayed unmatched. From germline, CDR1 is SGDLS and CDR2 YYNGEE. Written as DNA, the CDR3 is TGTGCCAGCAGTCTTGGGGGACAGGGGAATCAGCCCCAGCATTTT. This gives the protein CASSLGGQGNQPQHF.

This chain links TRBV27 with TRBJ2-7, with D possibly matching TRBD1 (6 bases). The CDR3 has 14 amino acids. The germline V gene encodes CDR1 MNHEY and CDR2 SMNVEV (reference sequence). V lost 8 bases and J lost 2, with 16 bases in between. The CDR3 loop is CASRTGMLTYEQYF. CDR3 nucleotides: TGTGCCAGCCGAACAGGGATGTTAACCTACGAGCAGTACTTC.

The rearrangement uses TRBV4-2 and TRBJ1-2; TRBD1 is a possible D gene (6 bases). The CDR3 is 16 amino acids. Germline CDR1 reads LGHNA; CDR2 reads YNFKEQ. Trimming shortened V by 0 bases and J by 6 bases, and 17 bases separated the two germline ends. The CDR3 reads CASSQEVQGTHHGYTF. The CDR3 coding sequence is TGTGCCAGCAGCCAAGAAGTCCAGGGGACCCATCATGGCTACACCTTC.

V is TRBV11-2 and J is TRBJ1-2; the D gene is possibly TRBD1 (6 bases). Germline CDR1 SGHAT, CDR2 FQNNGV. V was cut by 5 bases and J by 2 bases, with 9 bases left in between. CDR3 length equals 13 residues. CDR3 sequence (DNA): TGTGCCAGCAGCCCCACAGGGAACTATGGCTACACCTTC. As protein: CASSPTGNYGYTF.

This clone was recorded once. The chain uses TRBV5-5 and TRBJ1-5; D possibly corresponds to TRBD1 (5 bases). The CDR3 is 14 amino acids. Per germline, CDR1 SGHKS and CDR2 YYEKEE (reference sequence). The germline V and J ends were trimmed by 3 bases and 3 bases, with 10 bases remaining between them. The CDR3 DNA reads TGTGCCAGCAGCTCAACAGGATTCAATCAGCCCCAGCATTTT. It yields the protein CASSSTGFNQPQHF.

The chain joins TRBV5-1 to TRBJ2-3; 10 bases agree with TRBD2. The J segment lost 3 bases and the V segment lost 6 bases, leaving 7 bases of the junction unmatched. CDR3 length: 15 residues. Germline loops: CDR1 SGHRS, CDR2 YFSETQ. The CDR3 region is CASNTGTSVTDTQYF. The DNA for the CDR3 is TGCGCCAGCAATACCGGGACTAGCGTGACAGATACGCAGTATTTT.

The chain recombines TRBV6-5 with TRBJ2-7; the match to TRBD2 covers 8 bases. The CDR3 runs 15 residues. Trimming removed 5 bases from V and 0 bases from J; junction bases left unmatched: 6. The V gene's germline CDR1 is MNHEY and CDR2 SVGAGI. The CDR3 DNA follows: TGTGCCAGCAGTATACAGCGGGGGAGCTCCTACGAGCAGTACTTC. Translation: CASSIQRGSSYEQYF.

This chain uses TRBV7-2 with TRBJ2-7, with TRBD2 matching 11 bases. This CDR3 has 19 residues. The trim removed 5 bases at V and 0 bases at J, leaving 15 bases unmatched. CDR1 SGHTA and CDR2 FQGNSA come from the germline V gene. Here the CDR3 DNA reads TGTGCCAGCAGCCCCTCACTAGCGGGGGTGGAAAGTAGCTCCTACGAGCAGTACTTC. Amino acid sequence: CASSPSLAGVESSSYEQYF.

The chain joins TRBV30 to TRBJ1-3; D is perhaps TRBD1 (5 bases). The germline V gene has CDR1 GTSNPN and CDR2 SVGIG (reference sequence). This CDR3 spans 13 amino acids. V lost 3 bases, J lost 4 bases, and 10 bases lay in between. CDR3 residues: CAWSGGLGNTIYF. CDR3 DNA sequence: TGTGCCTGGAGCGGGGGACTCGGAAACACCATATATTTT.

The chain carries TRBV11-3 and TRBJ1-5, with D hard to call. Germline-derived CDR1 and CDR2 are SGHNT and YENEEA. The CDR3 runs to 11 residues. V lost 5 bases and J 6 bases, leaving 5 bases between the germline ends. The CDR3 bases are TGTGCCAGCAGCCCTTTTCAGCCCCAGCATTTT. Translating gives CASSPFQPQHF.

This clone was found once. J is TRBJ2-2 and V is TRBV19, with 8 bases fitting TRBD1. The CDR3 runs to 15 residues. Trimming removed 5 bases from V and 0 bases from J; junction bases left unmatched: 2. Germline CDR1 is LNHDA and CDR2 is SQIVND (reference sequence). CDR3 nucleotide sequence: TGTGCCAGTAGTTTACAGGGGGCGAACACCGGGGAGCTGTTTTTT. This encodes CASSLQGANTGELFF.

This chain links TRBV10-3 with TRBJ2-2; D perhaps matches TRBD2 (7 bases). Trimming removed 3 bases from V and 7 bases from J, with 12 bases in between. This CDR3 has 14 residues. The germline V gene encodes CDR1 ENHRY and CDR2 SYGVKD. In DNA, the CDR3 is TGTGCCATCAGTGACGGGGGGCTTGGCGGGGAGCTGTTTTTT. This codes for CAISDGGLGGELFF.

In this sample, this clone turned up a few times. The V gene is TRBV5-1, the J gene TRBJ1-1; TRBD1 is a possible D gene (5 bases). This CDR3 contains 13 residues. Trimming removed 10 bases from V and 0 bases from J, with 13 bases in between. In germline, CDR1 is SGHRS, CDR2 YFSETQ. In DNA, the CDR3 is TGCGCCGGTCGGGCGGGGCTGAACACTGAAGCTTTCTTT. Its translation: CAGRAGLNTEAFF.

This chain joins TRBV18 and TRBJ1-5; D is unresolved. Trimming cost V 3 bases and J 3 bases, with 12 bases left between them. The CDR3 spans 15 residues. Germline CDR1 is KGHSH and CDR2 is LQKENI. The CDR3 DNA is TGTGCCAGCTCACCGAAGACGGAGGTCAATCAGCCCCAGCATTTT. Protein: CASSPKTEVNQPQHF.

The rearrangement joins TRBV14 to TRBJ1-2; D is unresolved. In germline, CDR1 is SGHDN, CDR2 FVKESK. Trimming left V 0 bases short and J 8 bases short, with 7 bases between. The CDR3 covers 12 residues. The CDR3 loop is CASSQDRRGYTF. The CDR3 DNA sequence: TGTGCCAGCAGCCAAGATCGCCGGGGCTACACCTTC.